This entry lists 28 T cell receptor beta chains sequenced from one sample in a study of T cell repertoires in cytomegalovirus infection (dated by TCRdb to between 2019 and 2020). The instrument was an Illumina HiSeq 1500. The raw public reads went through TCRdb reprocessing: fastp at Q25, MiXCR clone calling, in-frame beta chains kept. Entries that share a CDR3 protein sequence are merged under the most common genes and DNA. The table for this sample lists roughly 500,000 distinct CDR3 sequences; about 15% of them were counted only once. The ten largest clonotypes hold around 25% of the sample. Sequencing was performed on CD8+ T cells from PBMCs. All receptors derive from a human donor in good health (CMV status not recorded). Some clones in this sample may be carry-over from other donors' samples.

This clonotype was counted a few times. This chain connects TRBV9 to TRBJ2-7; no firm D call. Germline V CDR1 and CDR2: SGDLS, YYNGEE. The CDR3 covers 14 residues. Trimming left V 0 bases short and J 5 bases short, with 12 bases between. The CDR3 reads CASSVAAGDHEQYF. The CDR3 nucleotides are TGTGCCAGCAGCGTAGCGGCAGGTGACCACGAGCAGTACTTC. Based on the CDR3 plus reference TRBV9 and TRBJ2-7, the full variable domain is DSGVTQTPKHLITATGQRVTLRCSPRSGDLSVYWYQQSLDQGLQFLIQYYNGEERAKGNILERFSAQQFPDLHSELNLSSLELGDSALYFCASSVAAGDHEQYFGPGTRLTVT.

This clonotype was found many times. This rearrangement joins TRBV27 to TRBJ2-7; possible D gene TRBD2, 5 bases. V dropped 3 bases and J dropped 7 bases, with 16 bases sitting between them. This CDR3 comprises 14 residues. Germline values: CDR1 MNHEY, CDR2 SMNVEV (reference sequence). CDR3: CASSLGDYTAEQYF. The CDR3 nucleotides are TGTGCCAGCAGTTTGGGAGACTACACGGCGGAGCAGTACTTC.

Ten or more counts support this clonotype. The chain recombines TRBV7-2 with TRBJ2-7; possibly TRBD2 for D (6 bases). CDR1 is SGHTA and CDR2 is FQGNSA in the germline V gene. Trimming took 3 bases from V and 4 from J, leaving 10 bases between them. The CDR3 sequence is 13 residues long. CDR3 nucleotide sequence: TGTGCCAGCAGCTTGGGGGGTTGGTACGAGCAGTACTTC. Residues: CASSLGGWYEQYF. The entire variable domain, with the rest obtained from reference TRBV7-2 and TRBJ2-7, is as follows: GAGVSQSPSNKVTEKGKDVELRCDPISGHTALYWYRQSLGQGLEFLIYFQGNSAPDKSGLPSDRFSAERTGGSVSTLTIQRTQQEDSAVYLCASSLGGWYEQYFGPGTRLTVT.

The chain carries TRBV3-1 and TRBJ2-4, with TRBD2 matching 8 bases. Germline lookup yields CDR1 LGHDT and CDR2 YNNKEL (reference sequence). This CDR3 has 15 residues. J gave up 3 bases and V 4 bases, and 5 bases lay outside the gene matches. In DNA form, the CDR3 reads TGTGCCAGCAGCCTCAGCCGGGGGGGCAAAAACATTCAGTACTTC. Amino acids: CASSLSRGGKNIQYF.

This clonotype turned up a few times. V is TRBV20-1 and J is TRBJ2-3; D is possibly TRBD1 or TRBD2 (5 bases each). Trimming shortened V by 6 bases and J by 2 bases, and 18 bases separated the two germline ends. Germline CDR1 is DFQATT and CDR2 is SNEGSKA (reference sequence). The CDR3 has 15 residues. The CDR3 loop reads CSAPVGGGVTDTQYF. The CDR3 nucleotides read TGCAGTGCACCCGTAGGTGGGGGAGTCACAGATACGCAGTATTTT.

This chain uses TRBV6-2 or TRBV6-3 with TRBJ1-1, with 9 bases that match TRBD1. The germline gives CDR1 MNHEY, CDR2 SVGEGT. This CDR3 has 18 residues. V gave up 4 bases and J gave up 0 bases; unmatched junction bases: 12. CDR3 residues: CASSLSGQGRPMNTEAFF. The CDR3 nucleotides are TGTGCCAGCAGTTTATCAGGACAGGGGCGCCCCATGAACACTGAAGCTTTCTTT.

This clonotype has a handful of counts. V gene TRBV29-1 combines with J gene TRBJ2-3; 8 bases map to TRBD2. V was pared by 1 base and J by 2 bases, with 2 bases of the junction left unmatched. Germline V lookup: CDR1 SQVTM, CDR2 ANQGSEA. The CDR3 consists of 14 residues. The CDR3 DNA follows: TGCAGCGTTGAAGTAGCGGGGCTCACAGATACGCAGTATTTT. This gives the protein CSVEVAGLTDTQYF.

This clonotype came up many times. The chain links TRBV12-3 or TRBV12-4 to TRBJ2-7, with a possible D match to TRBD2 (5 bases). Trimming took 3 bases from V and 7 from J, leaving 13 bases between them. This CDR3 has 13 amino acids. The CDR3 loop reads CASSLAGGWEQYF. The DNA of the CDR3 is TGTGCCAGCAGTTTGGCGGGTGGTTGGGAGCAGTACTTC.

Ten or more counts support this clonotype. The rearrangement joins TRBV7-2 to TRBJ1-2, with D possibly matching TRBD1 (5 bases). CDR3 length: 12 residues. Germline loops: CDR1 SGHTA, CDR2 FQGNSA. With 4 bases removed from V and 8 bases from J, the gap between germline ends came to 11 bases. The CDR3 bases are TGTGCCAGCAGCTCGGCGGGGGGAGGCTACACCTTC. Translating gives CASSSAGGGYTF.

This clonotype was found many times. The V and J genes are TRBV7-9 and TRBJ2-1; 7 bases agree with TRBD2. Germline lookup yields CDR1 SEHNR and CDR2 FQNEAQ (reference sequence). The V and J ends lost 5 bases and 10 bases, in that order; junction bases with no gene match: 11. The CDR3 runs 14 residues. The CDR3 DNA sequence: TGTGCCAGCAGCCAGAACCCTAGCGGCCCCGAGCAGTTCTTC. Its protein is CASSQNPSGPEQFF.

This clonotype has more than one count but fewer than ten. The chain recombines TRBV27 with TRBJ1-2; D is uncertain. This CDR3 has 14 amino acids. CDR1 and CDR2 from the germline V gene are MNHEY and SMNVEV (reference sequence). Trimming stripped 7 bases from V and 9 bases from J, with 21 bases between. CDR3 in DNA: TGTGCCAGCACCTTCCTGGACTCCGGTAACCGCTACACCTTC. It translates to CASTFLDSGNRYTF.

A few counts support this clonotype. This rearrangement joins TRBV5-4 to TRBJ1-1; D remains ambiguous. Trimming shortened V by 4 bases and J by 4 bases, and 11 bases separated the two germline ends. This CDR3 has 13 residues. From germline, CDR1 is SGHNT and CDR2 YYREEE (reference sequence). The CDR3 loop reads CASSGEGPTEAFF. CDR3 nucleotides: TGTGCCAGCAGCGGAGAAGGGCCCACTGAAGCTTTCTTT.

Many counts were recorded for this clonotype. V usage is TRBV11-3 and J usage is TRBJ1-1; a weak D match, TRBD1 (6 bases). V lost 10 bases to trimming and J lost 3 bases, with 15 bases between them. The CDR3 length is 13 residues. CDR1 and CDR2 from the germline V gene are SGHNT and YENEEA. The CDR3: CAKNLGAHTEAFF. In DNA form, the CDR3 reads TGTGCCAAGAACCTGGGGGCCCACACTGAAGCTTTCTTT.

V usage is TRBV4-2 and J usage is TRBJ2-7, with TRBD1 as a possible D gene (6 bases). The V and J ends lost 1 base and 2 bases respectively, with 12 bases between them. This CDR3 region has 15 residues. CDR1 is LGHNA and CDR2 is YNFKEQ in the germline V gene. As DNA, the CDR3 is TGTGCCAGCAGCCAAGCTCAGGGACAAGCCTACGAGCAGTACTTC. This gives the protein CASSQAQGQAYEQYF.

This clonotype was detected only a few times. The CDR3 nucleotides are TGTGCCAGCAGTCCTCCAACAGGGGAGCAGTACTTC. Amino acids: CASSPPTGEQYF. This chain uses TRBV27 with TRBJ2-7; D is possibly TRBD1 (6 bases). This CDR3 has 12 residues. Germline values: CDR1 MNHEY, CDR2 SMNVEV (reference sequence). Between the trimmed V and J ends, which lost 5 bases and 7 bases, there was a span of 12 bases.

This clonotype was counted a few times. CDR3 sequence: CASSYSRTGENTEAFF. The CDR3 bases are TGTGCCAGCAGTTACTCGAGGACAGGGGAGAACACTGAAGCTTTCTTT. The chain employs TRBV6-5 and TRBJ1-1, with 9 bases aligning to TRBD1. CDR1 is MNHEY and CDR2 is SVGAGI in the germline V gene. The CDR3 runs to 16 residues. After removal of 0 bases from V and 1 base from J, the junction contained 3 bases not matched to a gene.

The V call is TRBV19, the J call TRBJ2-1; D is possibly TRBD1 (7 bases). V dropped 3 bases and J dropped 10 bases, with 10 bases sitting between them. Germline CDR1 LNHDA, CDR2 SQIVND (reference sequence). This CDR3 region has 12 residues. The CDR3 sequence is CASSIGGGEQFF. The CDR3 coding sequence is TGTGCCAGTAGTATTGGAGGGGGCGAGCAGTTCTTC.

Note on this clonotype: This may stem from a read error, because a much larger clone lies one nucleotide away. J is TRBJ2-2 and V is TRBV12-3 or TRBV12-4; 9 nucleotides match TRBD2. This CDR3 spans 18 amino acids. The V segment lost 5 bases and the J segment 5 bases; nucleotides outside the gene matches: 15. CDR3 loop: CASSRSARIAGVTGELFF. For the CDR3, the DNA is TGTGCCAGCAGTAGATCAGCGAGAATAGCGGGAGTAACCGGGGAGCTGTTTTTT.

This clonotype was observed many times. The V call is TRBV27, the J call TRBJ1-5; a possible D gene is TRBD1 (6 bases). Germline V gene sequence: CDR1 MNHEY, CDR2 SMNVEV (reference sequence). V lost 2 bases and J lost 4, with 12 bases in between. The CDR3 is 15 amino acids. The CDR3 nucleotides are TGTGCCAGCAGTTTAGGGCAGGGGAAAAATCAGCCCCAGCATTTT. This sequence encodes CASSLGQGKNQPQHF.

This clonotype occurred a few times. The CDR3 region is CSVEGLREVNYNEQFF. The CDR3 DNA follows: TGCAGCGTTGAGGGTTTGCGGGAGGTAAACTACAATGAGCAGTTCTTC. The rearrangement links TRBV29-1 to TRBJ2-1; 8 nucleotides agree with TRBD2. CDR3 length: 16 amino acids. The ends lost 3 bases at V and 3 bases at J; junction bases unmatched: 10. Germline lookup yields CDR1 SQVTM and CDR2 ANQGSEA.

Of note for this clonotype: A read error may explain this, as a much larger clone is one base away. V is TRBV28 and J is TRBJ2-7, with 7 positions matching TRBD2. This CDR3 has 15 residues. Germline assignment: CDR1 MDHEN and CDR2 SYDVKM. The CDR3 loop reads CASSKTKRGQDEPYF. For the CDR3, the DNA is TGTGCCAGCAGTAAAACAAAGCGGGGCCAGGACGAGCCGTACTTC.

This CDR3 reads CASSFEGLNTEAFF. Here the CDR3 DNA reads TGCGCCAGCAGCTTCGAGGGCTTGAACACTGAAGCTTTCTTT. The rearrangement links TRBV5-1 to TRBJ1-1; no definite D call. This CDR3 spans 14 amino acids. V was shortened by 2 bases and J by 0 bases, with 8 bases between the two germline ends. The germline CDR1 and CDR2 sequences are SGHRS and YFSETQ.

This clonotype was recorded a few times. V is TRBV19 and J is TRBJ1-6; D remains unclear. Germline V gives CDR1 LNHDA, CDR2 SQIVND (reference sequence). V lost 5 bases and J 15 bases, leaving 17 bases between the germline ends. The CDR3 runs 13 residues. Written as DNA, the CDR3 is TGTGCCAGTAGTTCATCGGTGATGAAGGACCTCCACTTT. It translates to CASSSSVMKDLHF.

The V and J genes are TRBV14 and TRBJ2-7, with D perhaps matching TRBD1 (6 bases). V was clipped by 3 bases and J by 4 bases, with 13 bases between them. Germline V lookup: CDR1 SGHDN, CDR2 FVKESK. The CDR3 consists of 14 residues. The chain's CDR3 is CASSHSRGSYEQYF. CDR3 in DNA: TGTGCCAGCAGCCATTCCAGGGGAAGTTACGAGCAGTACTTC.

The chain is built from TRBV9 and TRBJ2-3, with TRBD1 identical over 10 bases. The V gene's germline CDR1 is SGDLS and CDR2 YYNGEE. The CDR3 has 15 amino acids. Trimming removed 4 bases from V and 6 bases from J; junction bases left unmatched: 8. CDR3 loop: CASSTRTGGSDTQYF. In nucleotides, the CDR3 is TGTGCCAGCAGCACCCGGACAGGGGGTTCGGATACGCAGTATTTT.

The J gene is TRBJ1-4, the V gene TRBV20-1; 8 positions match TRBD1. Germline V gives CDR1 DFQATT, CDR2 SNEGSKA (reference sequence). The V and J ends lost 6 bases and 2 bases, in that order; junction bases with no gene match: 8. The CDR3 extends over 15 amino acids. The CDR3 is CSAGNQGATNEKLFF. CDR3 DNA sequence: TGCAGTGCGGGGAACCAGGGGGCCACTAATGAAAAACTGTTTTTT.

This clonotype has more than one count but fewer than ten. The chain recombines TRBV27 with TRBJ1-2; weak D call: TRBD1 (5 bases). CDR3 length: 16 residues. The germline V and J ends were trimmed by 5 bases and 7 bases, with 23 bases remaining between them. CDR1 and CDR2 from the germline V gene are MNHEY and SMNVEV (reference sequence). CDR3 DNA: TGTGCCAGCAGTCCGGGGACCCAAAATACCAAAGGTGGCTACACCTTC. Translated, it gives CASSPGTQNTKGGYTF.

The chain carries TRBV2 and TRBJ2-5, with 12 bases identical to TRBD2. Germline-derived CDR1 and CDR2 are SNHLY and FYNNEI. V was clipped by 3 bases and J by 3 bases; unmatched bases: 5. The CDR3 runs to 16 residues. The CDR3, as DNA: TGTGCCAGCAGTGACCCCGGACTAGCGGGGAAAGAGACCCAGTACTTC. Translated: CASSDPGLAGKETQYF.